This T cell receptor beta chain was captured in a study of Ad26.COV2.S vaccination and SARS-CoV-2 variants. Study information: Into the muscle, Ad26.COV2.S was dosed once or twice, 56 days apart. Findings of the study overall: Substantial response breadth was reportedly seen for spike-specific CD8+ and CD4+ T cells after vaccination.

CDR1 and CDR2 from the germline V gene are SEHNR and FQNEAQ (reference sequence). The CDR3 loop spans 12 amino acids. Worth noting for this clone: Its antigen is undetermined. One end of the junction does not line up with germline, which may come from a read error.

The repertoire was sequenced with immunoSEQ multiplex PCR; TCRdb's copy has only in-frame clones and lacks some. The sample shows around 450,000 clones, 85% to 90% of them seen only once. Described treatment: some 19 received Ad26.COV2.S at low or high dose, single or two shots; 5 received placebo; per-sample allocation not given. The study sampled participants on day 63 after the first vaccine or placebo injection. Built on an Ad26 vector, the vaccine expressed Wuhan-strain SARS-CoV-2 spike. The clonotype comes from a person between 18 and 65 years old who received the Ad26.COV2.S COVID-19 vaccine or a placebo. The chain has TRBV7-9 and TRBJ2-7; D could derive from TRBD1 or TRBD2 (6 bases each). The starting material was peripheral blood, obtained in a trial of Ad26.COV2.S vaccine versus placebo. This chain's CDR3 is CASSPYGGPLNF. The CDR3 nucleotides read TGTGCCAGCAGCCCCTATGGGGGGCCGCTAAACTTC.